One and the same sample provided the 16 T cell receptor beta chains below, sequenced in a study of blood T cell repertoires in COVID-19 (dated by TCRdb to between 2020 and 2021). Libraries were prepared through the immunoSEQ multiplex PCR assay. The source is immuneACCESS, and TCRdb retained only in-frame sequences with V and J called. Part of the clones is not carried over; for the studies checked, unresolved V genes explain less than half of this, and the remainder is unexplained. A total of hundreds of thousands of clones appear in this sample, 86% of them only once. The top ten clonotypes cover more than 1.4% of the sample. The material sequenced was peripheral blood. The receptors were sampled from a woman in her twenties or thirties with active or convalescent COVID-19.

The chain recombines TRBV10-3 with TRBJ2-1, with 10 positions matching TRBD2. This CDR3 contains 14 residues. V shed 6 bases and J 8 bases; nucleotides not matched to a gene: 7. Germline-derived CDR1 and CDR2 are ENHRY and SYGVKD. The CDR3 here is CAIRASGSGDEQFF. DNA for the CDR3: TGTGCCATCAGGGCTAGCGGGAGTGGCGATGAGCAGTTCTTC.

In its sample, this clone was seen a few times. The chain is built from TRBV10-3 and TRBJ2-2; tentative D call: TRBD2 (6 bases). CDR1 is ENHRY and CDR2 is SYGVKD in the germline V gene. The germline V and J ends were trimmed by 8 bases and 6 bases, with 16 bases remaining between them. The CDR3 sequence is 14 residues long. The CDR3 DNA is TGTGCCATCTCGACTAGTTTTATCGCCGGGGAGCTGTTTTTT. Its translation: CAISTSFIAGELFF.

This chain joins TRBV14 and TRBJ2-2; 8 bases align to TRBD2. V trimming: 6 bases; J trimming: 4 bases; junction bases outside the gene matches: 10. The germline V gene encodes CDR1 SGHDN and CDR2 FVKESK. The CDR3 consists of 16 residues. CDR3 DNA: TGTGCCAGCAGATACGGTAGCGGGGTAGGCACCGGGGAGCTGTTTTTT. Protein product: CASRYGSGVGTGELFF.

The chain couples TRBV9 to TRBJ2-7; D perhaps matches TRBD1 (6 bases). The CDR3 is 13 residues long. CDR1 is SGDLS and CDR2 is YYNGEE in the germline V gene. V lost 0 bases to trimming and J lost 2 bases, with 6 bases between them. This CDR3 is CASSVGTAYEQYF. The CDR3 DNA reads TGTGCCAGCAGCGTAGGGACAGCCTACGAGCAGTACTTC.

The CDR3 DNA sequence: TGTGCCAGCACCCACGGGAGTCCAAGCACAGATACGCAGTATTTT. Amino acids: CASTHGSPSTDTQYF. This chain uses TRBV6-5 with TRBJ2-3; TRBD2 might be the D (6 bases). CDR1 and CDR2 (germline): MNHEY, SVGAGI. The CDR3 runs to 15 residues. Deletions cut 7 bases from V and 0 bases from J, with 14 bases between.

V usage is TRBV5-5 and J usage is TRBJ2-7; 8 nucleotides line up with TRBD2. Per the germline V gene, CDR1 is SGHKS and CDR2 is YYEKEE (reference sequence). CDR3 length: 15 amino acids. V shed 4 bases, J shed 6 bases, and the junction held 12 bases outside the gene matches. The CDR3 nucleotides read TGTGCCAGCAGCCTAATAGCGGGAAAGGGCGGCGAGCAGTACTTC. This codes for CASSLIAGKGGEQYF.

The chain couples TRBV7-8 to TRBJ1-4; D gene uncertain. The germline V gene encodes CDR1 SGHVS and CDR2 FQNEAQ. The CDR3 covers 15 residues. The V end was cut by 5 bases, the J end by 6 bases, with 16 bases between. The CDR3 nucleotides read TGTGCCAGCAGCCCTATCCGGGGTAGGGATGAAAAACTGTTTTTT. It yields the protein CASSPIRGRDEKLFF. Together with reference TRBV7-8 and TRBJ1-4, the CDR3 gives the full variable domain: GAGVSQSPRYKVAKRGQDVALRCDPISGHVSLFWYQQALGQGPEFLTYFQNEAQLDKSGLPSDRFFAERPEGSVSTLKIQRTQQEDSAVYLCASSPIRGRDEKLFFGSGTQLSVL.

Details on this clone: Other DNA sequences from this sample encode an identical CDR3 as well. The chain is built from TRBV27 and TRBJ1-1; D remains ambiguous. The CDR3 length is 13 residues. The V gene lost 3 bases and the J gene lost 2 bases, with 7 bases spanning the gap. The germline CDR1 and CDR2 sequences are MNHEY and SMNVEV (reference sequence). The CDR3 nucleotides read TGTGCCAGCAGTTTTGTGAGAAACACTGAAGCTTTCTTT. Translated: CASSFVRNTEAFF.

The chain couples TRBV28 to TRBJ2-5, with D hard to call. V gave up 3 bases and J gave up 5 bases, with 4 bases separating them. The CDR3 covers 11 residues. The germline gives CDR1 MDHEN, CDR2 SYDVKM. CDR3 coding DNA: TGTGCCAGCAGTTTTATGGAGACCCAGTACTTC. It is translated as CASSFMETQYF.

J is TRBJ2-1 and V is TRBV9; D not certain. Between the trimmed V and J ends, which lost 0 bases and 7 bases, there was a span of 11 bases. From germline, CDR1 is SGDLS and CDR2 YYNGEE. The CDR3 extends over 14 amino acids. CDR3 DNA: TGTGCCAGCAGCGTAGAAGAGGTCCTTAATGAGCAGTTCTTC. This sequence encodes CASSVEEVLNEQFF.

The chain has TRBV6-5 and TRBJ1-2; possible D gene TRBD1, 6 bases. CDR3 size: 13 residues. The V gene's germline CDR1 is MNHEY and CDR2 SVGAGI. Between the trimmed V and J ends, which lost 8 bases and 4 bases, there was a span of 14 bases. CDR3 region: CASRGQSGYGYTF. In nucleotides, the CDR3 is TGTGCCAGCCGCGGACAGTCGGGCTATGGCTACACCTTC.

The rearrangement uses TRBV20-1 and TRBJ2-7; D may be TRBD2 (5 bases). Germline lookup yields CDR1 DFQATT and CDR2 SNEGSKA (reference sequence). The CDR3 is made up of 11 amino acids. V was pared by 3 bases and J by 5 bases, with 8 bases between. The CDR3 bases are TGCAGTGCTAGCCTAGCCAACGAGCAGTACTTC. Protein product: CSASLANEQYF.

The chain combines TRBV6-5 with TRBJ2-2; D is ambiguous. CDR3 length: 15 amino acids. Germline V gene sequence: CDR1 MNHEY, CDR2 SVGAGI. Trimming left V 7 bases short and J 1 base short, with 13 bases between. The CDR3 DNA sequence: TGTGCCAGCACCATGTTCAGACAGAACACCGGGGAGCTGTTTTTT. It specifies CASTMFRQNTGELFF.

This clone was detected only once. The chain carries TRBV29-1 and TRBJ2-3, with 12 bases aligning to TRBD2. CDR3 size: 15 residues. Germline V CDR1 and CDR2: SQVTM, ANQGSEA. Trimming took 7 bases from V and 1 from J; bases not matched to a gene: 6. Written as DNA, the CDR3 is TGCAGCGCGCGACTAGCGGGGGTGGGCACAGATACGCAGTATTTT. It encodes CSARLAGVGTDTQYF.

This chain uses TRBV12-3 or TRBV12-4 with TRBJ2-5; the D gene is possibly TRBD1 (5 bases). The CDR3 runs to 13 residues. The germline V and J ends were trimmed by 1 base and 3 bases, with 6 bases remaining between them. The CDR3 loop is CASSLGQKETQYF. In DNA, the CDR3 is TGTGCCAGCAGTTTAGGACAGAAAGAGACCCAGTACTTC.

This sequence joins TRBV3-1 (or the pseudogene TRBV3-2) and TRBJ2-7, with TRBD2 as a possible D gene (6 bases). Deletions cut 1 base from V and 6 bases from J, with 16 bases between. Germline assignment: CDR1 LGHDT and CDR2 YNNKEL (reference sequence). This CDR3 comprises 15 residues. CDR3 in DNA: TGTGCCAGCAGCCAAGGATGGGGGAGGTCGGGCGAGCAGTACTTC. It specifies CASSQGWGRSGEQYF.